The 8 T cell receptor beta chains below were found in one sample sequenced in a study of T cell responses to AZD1222 COVID-19 vaccine. The data were produced by immunoSEQ multiplex PCR, yet TCRdb's version contains in-frame clones alone and is incomplete. The sample shows under 150,000 clones, under 95% of them seen only once. Sequences were derived from peripheral blood, sampled on day 0 of AZD1222 vaccination. Receptors were obtained from an adult in good health.

This rearrangement joins TRBV3-1 (or the pseudogene TRBV3-2) to TRBJ1-3; D is unclear. Trimming took 0 bases from V and 2 from J, leaving 8 bases between them. Germline loops: CDR1 LGHDT, CDR2 YNNKEL (reference sequence). The CDR3 consists of 15 residues. The CDR3 nucleotides read TGTGCCAGCAGCCAAGATCTAAGGGCTGGAAACACCATATATTTT. Its protein product is CASSQDLRAGNTIYF.

The V gene is TRBV5-1, the J gene TRBJ1-4, with D hard to call. Germline assignment: CDR1 SGHRS and CDR2 YFSETQ. V was trimmed by 4 bases and J by 7 bases, leaving 11 bases between them. This CDR3 has 13 amino acids. The CDR3 loop reads CASSLRPGEKLFF. The DNA of the CDR3 is TGCGCCAGCAGCCTTCGTCCGGGTGAAAAACTGTTTTTT.

The rearrangement joins TRBV7-2 to TRBJ2-2, with TRBD2 identical over 7 bases. The CDR3 spans 13 residues. V was clipped by 5 bases and J by 6 bases; unmatched bases: 3. CDR1 is SGHTA, CDR2 FQGNSA, per germline. The CDR3 here is CASSRLASGELFF. CDR3 coding DNA: TGTGCCAGCAGCAGACTAGCTTCCGGGGAGCTGTTTTTT.

V and J are TRBV28 and TRBJ1-3; D unresolved. Deletions cut 5 bases from V and 4 bases from J, with 6 bases between. The CDR3 loop spans 12 amino acids. In germline, CDR1 is MDHEN, CDR2 SYDVKM. The CDR3 region has the DNA TGTGCCAGCAGTACCCTGGGAAACACCATATATTTT. It yields the protein CASSTLGNTIYF.

The chain is built from TRBV10-3 and TRBJ2-2, with TRBD1 matching 10 bases. The CDR3 runs to 15 residues. The germline V gene has CDR1 ENHRY and CDR2 SYGVKD. V lost 4 bases, J lost 3 bases, and 2 bases stayed unmatched. CDR3 in DNA: TGTGCCATCAGTGCCGGACAGGGGGACACCGGGGAGCTGTTTTTT. The encoded protein is CAISAGQGDTGELFF.

The chain joins TRBV6-6 to TRBJ1-2; 7 bases match TRBD1. The length of the CDR3 is 10 residues. V lost 10 bases, J lost 12 bases, and 8 bases stayed unmatched. Germline assignment: CDR1 MNHNY and CDR2 SVGAGI (reference sequence). The DNA for the CDR3 is TGTGCCACAGGGGGTTGGATCCACACCTTC. This sequence encodes CATGGWIHTF.

The V gene is TRBV5-6, the J gene TRBJ1-2; D is undetermined. The V gene lost 4 bases and the J gene lost 8 bases, with 12 bases spanning the gap. The CDR3 sequence is 12 residues long. The germline V gene has CDR1 SGHDT and CDR2 YYEEEE. In nucleotides, the CDR3 is TGTGCCAGCAGCCGACTCTCATCGGGCTACACCTTC. Amino acids: CASSRLSSGYTF.

The CDR3 DNA reads as TGTGCCAGCAGAACAGGGGTTGTCGATTCACCCCTCCACTTT. It specifies CASRTGVVDSPLHF. V usage is TRBV6-5 and J usage is TRBJ1-6, with 7 bases matching TRBD1. With 6 bases clipped from V and 8 bases from J, the junction kept 7 bases outside the gene matches. CDR1 is MNHEY and CDR2 is SVGAGI in the germline V gene. The CDR3 spans 14 residues.